A selection of T cell receptor beta chains follows, all from one sample in a study of regulatory T cells in long-lasting Graves disease. TCRdb reprocessed the multiplex PCR reads with MiXCR, giving one entry per CDR3 protein. The data show approximately 350,000 distinct CDR3 sequences, approximately 15% seen once. The data also belong to a second study, concerning T cells in Graves' hyperthyroidism and ophthalmopathy.

The sample here was peripheral blood mononuclear cells (PBMCs), taken at new diagnosis, from a patient treated with antithyroid drugs. All receptors come from a man in his forties with Graves disease. CDR3s include the opening cysteine and the closing phenylalanine or tryptophan. Clone size is not always given. Where it is, it says once, few, many or a class for expanded clones.

v_call,clone_size,j_call,cdr3_aa
TRBV4-2,many,TRBJ2-7,CASSLHSLAGPYEQYF
TRBV5-1,few,TRBJ2-3,CASSYRVSSTDTQYF
TRBV7-2,many,TRBJ2-7,CASSSFLELAAGMGQYF
TRBV15,few,TRBJ2-7,CATSIGGDEVYEQYF
TRBV7-8,many,TRBJ2-7,CASSPGISTGDEQYF
TRBV5-1,many,TRBJ2-2,CASSLPVANTGELFF
TRBV11-2,-,TRBJ2-7,CASSQGTGWVNEQYF
TRBV5-1,many,TRBJ1-6,CASSLVRQGLGSSPLHF
TRBV5-1,many,TRBJ2-5,CASSLDPKGLETQYF
TRBV5-5,few,TRBJ2-5,CASSIGSQETQYF
TRBV20-1,many,TRBJ2-7,CSAKGRGAYEQYF
TRBV28,many,TRBJ2-1,CASSLAGDGTNEQFF
TRBV2,many,TRBJ1-2,CASSTAGNGYTF
TRBV10-3,many,TRBJ2-7,CAIRPTEGGDYEQYF
TRBV15,few,TRBJ2-1,CATSRGLGQGEQFF
TRBV6-2/TRBV6-3,many,TRBJ2-1,CASTGVLSSYNEQFF
TRBV28,-,TRBJ2-7,CASSFVGTEYEQYF
TRBV5-1,many,TRBJ2-5,CASSHQGPDYETQYF
TRBV6-1,-,TRBJ2-3,CASRITSGGSDTQYF
TRBV24-1,few,TRBJ1-2,CATRDNMNYGYTF
TRBV9,many,TRBJ1-6,CASSTGTGRYNSPLHF
TRBV6-5,few,TRBJ2-1,CASSYSGTPPSNEQFF
TRBV5-1,few,TRBJ1-5,CASSSTGQGAQPQHF
TRBV19,few,TRBJ1-4,CASIDSFRDSEKLFF
TRBV18,-,TRBJ1-2,CASSPPIAGGLYGYTF
TRBV12-3/TRBV12-4,many,TRBJ2-7,CASSLAVGQGYEQYF
TRBV7-8,many,TRBJ1-1,CASSSDFTPNTEAFF
TRBV27,many,TRBJ2-3,CASSARSRDTQYF
TRBV12-3/TRBV12-4,-,TRBJ1-1,CASKVAAANTEAFF
TRBV27,many,TRBJ2-3,CASSLYRDTDTQYF